One and the same sample provided the 9 T cell receptor beta chains below, sequenced in a study of identical twins. MiXCR, run by TCRdb on the 5' RACE reads, gives a single entry per CDR3 protein. The repertoire holds some 1,700,000 distinct CDR3 sequences, about 32% seen once, with 0.25% to 0.3% in the top ten. What was sequenced was cord blood. These receptors all stem from a newborn girl in good health.

This clonotype was picked up one time. The chain couples TRBV29-1 to TRBJ2-1, with 10 positions matching TRBD1. The CDR3 runs 18 residues. The germline V gene encodes CDR1 SQVTM and CDR2 ANQGSEA. The V gene end was trimmed by 5 bases and the J gene end by 2 bases; junction bases not matched to a gene: 15. The CDR3 loop is CSVSGFRTGTGAYNEQFF. The CDR3 bases are TGCAGCGTTTCCGGCTTCCGCACCGGGACAGGGGCCTACAATGAGCAGTTCTTC.

The rearrangement joins TRBV28 to TRBJ1-1; TRBD1 matches 9 bases. CDR1 and CDR2 (germline): MDHEN, SYDVKM. The CDR3 consists of 16 residues. J was trimmed by 5 bases and V by 4 bases; bases with no gene match: 11. In DNA form, the CDR3 reads TGTGCCAGCAGTTCGCCCCCCCCGGGACAGGGAACTGAAGCTTTCTTT. It specifies CASSSPPPGQGTEAFF. Full variable domain (rest looked up from reference TRBV28 and TRBJ1-1): DVKVTQSSRYLVKRTGEKVFLECVQDMDHENMFWYRQDPGLGLRLIYFSYDVKMKEKGDIPEGYSVSREKKERFSLILESASTNQTSMYLCASSSPPPGQGTEAFFGQGTRLTVV.

This clonotype was observed a few times. The rearrangement uses TRBV10-3 and TRBJ1-2; D may be TRBD1 (5 bases). This CDR3 has 13 residues. Trimming removed 2 bases at V and 8 bases at J, with 12 bases between. CDR1 and CDR2 from the germline V gene are ENHRY and SYGVKD. The CDR3: CAISETGNWGYTF. The CDR3, as DNA: TGTGCCATCAGTGAGACAGGAAACTGGGGCTACACCTTC.

This clonotype was detected a few times. The chain links TRBV21-1 to TRBJ2-7; the table's D call, TRBD1, has no DNA check behind it. TRBV21-1 is an annotated pseudogene. The CDR3 contains 17 residues. The CDR3 protein is CASSKTPLDSWGYEQYF. CDR3 nucleotide sequence: TGTGCCAGCAGCAAAACACCCTTGGACAGCTGGGGTTACGAGCAGTACTTC.

The rearrangement uses TRBV20-1 and TRBJ2-3, with TRBD2 identical over 8 bases. Trimming took 1 base from V and 6 from J; bases not matched to a gene: 9. Germline V lookup: CDR1 DFQATT, CDR2 SNEGSKA (reference sequence). This CDR3 region has 15 residues. The CDR3 sequence: CSARGARGVPDTQYF. The CDR3 nucleotides read TGCAGTGCTAGAGGCGCGCGGGGGGTGCCGGATACGCAGTATTTT.

V usage is TRBV3-1 and J usage is TRBJ2-7, with 12 nucleotides matching TRBD2. In germline, CDR1 is LGHDT, CDR2 YNNKEL (reference sequence). J was trimmed by 6 bases and V by 1 base; bases with no gene match: 13. This CDR3 has 18 amino acids. The CDR3, as DNA: TGTGCCAGCAGCCAAGGCCCGACTAGCGGGAGTGAATTTTGCGAGCAGTACTTC. This codes for CASSQGPTSGSEFCEQYF.

The V call is TRBV15, the J call TRBJ1-5, with D perhaps TRBD1 (5 bases). Germline values: CDR1 LNHNV, CDR2 YYDKDF (reference sequence). The CDR3 spans 16 residues. Trimming removed 5 bases from V and 4 bases from J, with 18 bases in between. The DNA of the CDR3 is TGTGCCACCAGCGGACAACCTCGACAGACTAATCAGCCCCAGCATTTT. Translation gives CATSGQPRQTNQPQHF.

This clonotype occurred a few times. The J gene is TRBJ2-7, the V gene TRBV20-1; 8 bases match TRBD2. The J call may be mistaken, given a closer DNA end match to TRBJ2-5. The CDR3 runs 16 residues. The germline gives CDR1 DFQATT, CDR2 SNEGSKA (reference sequence). The CDR3 region has the DNA TGCAGTGCTAGAGGATATTCACGGGAGGGTGGAGAGACCCAGTACTTC. Translating it yields CSARGYSREGGETQYF.

This clonotype has only a few counts. The chain couples TRBV12-3 or TRBV12-4 to TRBJ2-7; TRBD2 matches at 7 bases. V gave up 1 base and J gave up 5 bases; unmatched junction bases: 8. The CDR3 spans 15 residues. The CDR3 here is CASSLEAGARNEQYF. CDR3 in DNA: TGTGCCAGCAGTTTAGAGGCGGGAGCAAGGAACGAGCAGTACTTC.